These T cell receptor beta chains were read from a single sample in a study of blood T cell repertoires in COVID-19. The assay was immunoSEQ multiplex PCR, and TCRdb's table has in-frame clones only and misses some. The table has about 26,000 clones, approximately 86% seen once. What was sequenced was peripheral blood. These receptors were taken from a human donor in a cohort sampled during active COVID-19. Each CDR3 is given with its conserved first and last residue. The order of the fields is J gene, CDR3 length, D gene, V gene, clone size, CDR3 protein, CDR3 DNA. A D gene is named only where the DNA matches it firmly. Some rows mark clone size as missing; the rest say once, few, many or name a class of expanded clone.

TRBJ1-6 | 17 | TRBD1 | TRBV2 | once | CASSPRDRDPYNSPLHF | TGTGCCAGCAGTCCCCGGGACAGGGATCCTTATAATTCACCCCTCCACTTT
TRBJ2-7 | 12 | - | TRBV27 | - | CASSFGGGEQYF | TGTGCCAGCAGTTTTGGTGGAGGGGAGCAGTACTTC
TRBJ1-1 | 14 | TRBD1 | TRBV28 | - | CASSLGGQGRAAFF | TGTGCCAGCAGTCTGGGGGGACAGGGAAGAGCAGCTTTCTTT
TRBJ1-2 | 12 | TRBD1 | TRBV6-5 | - | CASSQTGVSYTF | TGTGCCAGCAGCCAGACAGGGGTGAGCTACACCTTC
TRBJ2-1 | 14 | - | TRBV11-3 | - | CASSIAGQTNEQFF | TGTGCCAGCAGTATTGCCGGACAGACCAATGAGCAGTTCTTC
TRBJ1-6 | 15 | TRBD1 | TRBV28 | few | CASRYDRAHNSPLHF | TGTGCCAGCAGGTACGACAGGGCGCATAATTCACCCCTCCACTTT
TRBJ1-4 | 16 | - | TRBV7-9 | few | CASSFGEATTNEKLFF | TGTGCCAGCAGCTTTGGTGAGGCAACAACTAATGAAAAACTGTTTTTT
TRBJ1-5 | 14 | - | TRBV7-2 | - | CASSSLVGNQPQHF | TGTGCCAGCAGCTCCCTTGTTGGCAATCAGCCCCAGCATTTT
TRBJ2-5 | 15 | TRBD2 | TRBV7-2 | - | CASSPPGLAGGTQYF | TGTGCCAGCAGCCCCCCGGGACTAGCGGGGGGGACCCAGTACTTC
TRBJ1-2 | 13 | - | TRBV11-2 | - | CASSLLRGYGYTF | TGTGCCAGCAGCTTATTAAGGGGTTATGGCTACACCTTC